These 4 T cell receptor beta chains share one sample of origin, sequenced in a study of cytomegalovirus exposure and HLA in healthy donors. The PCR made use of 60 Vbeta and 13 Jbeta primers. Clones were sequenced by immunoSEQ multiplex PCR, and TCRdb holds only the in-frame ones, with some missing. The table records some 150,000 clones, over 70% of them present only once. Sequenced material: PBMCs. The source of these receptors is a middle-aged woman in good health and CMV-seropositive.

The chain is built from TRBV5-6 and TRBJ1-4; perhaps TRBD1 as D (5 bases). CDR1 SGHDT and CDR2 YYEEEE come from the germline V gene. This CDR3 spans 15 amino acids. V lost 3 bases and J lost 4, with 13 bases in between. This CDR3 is CASSWGDRLNEKLFF. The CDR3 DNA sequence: TGTGCCAGCAGCTGGGGGGACCGTCTTAATGAAAAACTGTTTTTT.

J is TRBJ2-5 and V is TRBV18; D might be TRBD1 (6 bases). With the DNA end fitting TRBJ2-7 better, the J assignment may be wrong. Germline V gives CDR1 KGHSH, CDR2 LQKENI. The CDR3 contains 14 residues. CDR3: CASSPPGHYYEQYF. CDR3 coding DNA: TGTGCCAGCTCACCGCCGGGACACTACTACGAGCAGTACTTC.

In nucleotides, the CDR3 is TGCGCCAGCAGCCAAGAAAGACTAGCAGATACGCAGTATTTT. Translation gives CASSQERLADTQYF. This chain joins TRBV4-1 and TRBJ2-3; TRBD2 is a possible D gene (6 bases). The ends were cut back, 0 bases at V and 4 bases at J, with 8 bases in the middle. There are 14 residues in the CDR3. Germline CDR1 and CDR2: MGHRA and YSYEKL.

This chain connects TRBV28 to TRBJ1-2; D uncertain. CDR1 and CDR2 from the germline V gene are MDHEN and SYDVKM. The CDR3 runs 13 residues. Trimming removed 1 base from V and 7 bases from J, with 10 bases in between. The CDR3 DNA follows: TGTGCCAGCAGTTTATTTTCCCCTCCTGGCTACACCTTC. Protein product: CASSLFSPPGYTF.